This T cell receptor (beta chain) was identified during a study of T cells in tuberculosis. Study context: IGRA-negative adolescents, IGRA-positive adolescents with latent tuberculosis and adults with active tuberculosis formed this South African cohort. Study-wide results and caveats: Smaller alpha distances in active tuberculosis partly reflected shorter CDR3-alpha lengths. Active tuberculosis TCR-alpha repertoires lay closer to GMM-specific TCRs than IGRA-negative controls, suggesting clonal expansion.

As concerns this clone: Its antigen remains unknown.

Sequencing was performed with immunoSEQ multiplex PCR; in TCRdb, only in-frame clones are kept and a portion is missing. The sample has tens of thousands of clones, approximately 90% seen once. Time point: new active TB diagnosis, blood taken before or within 7 days of starting treatment. Germline-derived CDR1 and CDR2 are MNHEY and SMNVEV (reference sequence). V lost 5 bases and J lost 2, with 20 bases in between. This CDR3 is built from 17 residues. The J gene is TRBJ2-3, the V gene TRBV27; D is perhaps TRBD1 (6 bases). This material consisted of PBMCs, taken at tuberculosis diagnosis. This receptor was obtained from an adult with tuberculosis. The CDR3 spells CASSPFLTGPPTDTQYF. The CDR3 DNA is TGTGCCAGCAGTCCCTTCCTCACAGGGCCCCCCACAGATACGCAGTATTTT.